Presented here are 28 T cell receptor beta chains from one specimen sequenced in a study of blood T cell repertoires in COVID-19. Here immunoSEQ multiplex PCR was the method, and the copy in TCRdb shows in-frame clones only, minus some. The table lists fewer than 250,000 clones, 83% of them singletons, with less than 3.5% in the top ten. The sample was peripheral blood. These receptors originate from a man aged 45-60 years with active or convalescent COVID-19.

On this clone itself: One end of the junction varies from germline; a read error may be responsible. The genes are TRBV15 and TRBJ1-2; D uncertain. Germline-derived CDR1 and CDR2 are LNHNV and YYDKDF (reference sequence). CDR3 length equals 15 residues. CDR3 in DNA: TGTGCCACCAGCGGAGAGTCCGCGACTAACTATGGCTACACCTTC. Its translation is CATSGESATNYGYTF.

This clone was detected only a few times. V usage is TRBV5-4 and J usage is TRBJ2-7; D perhaps matches TRBD1 (5 bases). Germline V gives CDR1 SGHNT, CDR2 YYREEE (reference sequence). The germline V and J ends were trimmed by 4 bases and 1 base, with 12 bases remaining between them. The CDR3 loop spans 14 amino acids. In DNA form, the CDR3 reads TGTGCCAGCAGCCCTACCCGACAGTCCTACGAGCAGTACTTC. Amino acid sequence: CASSPTRQSYEQYF.

The chain has TRBV7-6 and TRBJ2-7, with D possibly being TRBD2 (6 bases). Germline lookup yields CDR1 SGHVS and CDR2 FNYEAQ. This CDR3 has 15 residues. V gave up 5 bases and J gave up 7 bases, with 21 bases separating them. The CDR3 sequence: CASSLLTRGNEEQYF. DNA of the CDR3: TGTGCCAGCAGCCTCCTGACTAGAGGGAACGAGGAGCAGTACTTC.

This clone was observed once. This chain uses TRBV27 with TRBJ1-2; perhaps TRBD1 as D (5 bases). Germline CDR1 and CDR2: MNHEY and SMNVEV (reference sequence). Trimming pared 4 bases from V and 2 bases from J, leaving 17 bases between. CDR3 length: 16 residues. The CDR3: CASSSIPGEVNYGYTF. The CDR3 bases are TGTGCCAGCAGTTCTATCCCGGGGGAAGTGAACTATGGCTACACCTTC.

The chain employs TRBV5-1 and TRBJ2-5; 8 bases align to TRBD1. Germline CDR1 SGHRS, CDR2 YFSETQ. Trimming removed 3 bases from V and 3 bases from J; junction bases left unmatched: 4. CDR3 length: 14 residues. This CDR3 is CASSSGTGEETQYF. DNA for the CDR3: TGCGCCAGCAGCTCAGGGACAGGAGAAGAGACCCAGTACTTC.

The chain combines TRBV9 with TRBJ2-1; the D gene is possibly TRBD1 (6 bases). Trimming left V 1 base short and J 5 bases short, with 10 bases between. CDR1 is SGDLS and CDR2 is YYNGEE in the germline V gene. The CDR3 has 14 amino acids. The CDR3 DNA is TGTGCCAGCAGCGTAAGGGGGAGAGACAATGAGCAGTTCTTC. It encodes CASSVRGRDNEQFF.

This clone was observed a handful of times. The chain employs TRBV5-1 and TRBJ2-1; D is perhaps TRBD1 (6 bases). V lost 2 bases and J lost 6, with 9 bases in between. CDR3 length: 13 residues. Germline lookup yields CDR1 SGHRS and CDR2 YFSETQ. The CDR3 is CASSLQGPNEQFF. The CDR3 DNA reads TGCGCCAGCAGCTTACAGGGCCCCAATGAGCAGTTCTTC. Variable domain in full (rest from reference TRBV5-1 and TRBJ2-1): KAGVTQTPRYLIKTRGQQVTLSCSPISGHRSVSWYQQTPGQGLQFLFEYFSETQRNKGNFPGRFSGRQFSNSRSEMNVSTLELGDSALYLCASSLQGPNEQFFGPGTRLTVL.

The chain uses TRBV27 and TRBJ1-5, with 8 bases aligning to TRBD1. V lost 5 bases to trimming and J lost 1 base; unmatched junction nucleotides: 7. This CDR3 spans 16 amino acids. The germline V gene encodes CDR1 MNHEY and CDR2 SMNVEV (reference sequence). The CDR3 region is CASSEAGGASNQPQHF. DNA for the CDR3: TGTGCCAGCAGTGAGGCAGGGGGCGCAAGCAATCAGCCCCAGCATTTT.

This clone appeared once. V and J are TRBV10-3 and TRBJ2-1; TRBD2 matches at 7 bases. The CDR3 contains 14 residues. Looked up from germline, CDR1 is ENHRY and CDR2 is SYGVKD. V dropped 7 bases and J dropped 6; count of bases not matched to a gene: 9. In DNA, the CDR3 is TGTGCCATCAAGGAGACTAGCACTGCCAATGAGCAGTTCTTC. This encodes CAIKETSTANEQFF.

This clone has just one count. J is TRBJ2-3 and V is TRBV10-1; tentatively, D is TRBD2 (6 bases). Trimming removed 4 bases at V and 2 bases at J, with 16 bases between. The length of the CDR3 is 16 residues. Germline V gene sequence: CDR1 WNHNN, CDR2 SYGVQD (reference sequence). As DNA, the CDR3 is TGCGCCAGCAGTGGGGAGGATGAGGGCGTCACAGATACGCAGTATTTT. Protein product: CASSGEDEGVTDTQYF.

The CDR3 nucleotides read TGTGCCAGCTCACCGCTAGTCGCAGGGGACGAGCAGTACTTC. Translated, it gives CASSPLVAGDEQYF. This rearrangement joins TRBV18 to TRBJ2-7, with a weak D call TRBD1 (6 bases). Trimming cost V 3 bases and J 5 bases, with 14 bases left between them. This CDR3 is 14 amino acids long. CDR1 is KGHSH and CDR2 is LQKENI in the germline V gene.

The J gene is TRBJ1-2, the V gene TRBV18, with D perhaps matching TRBD1 (6 bases). CDR3 length: 15 residues. Germline V lookup: CDR1 KGHSH, CDR2 LQKENI. V was pared by 2 bases and J by 6 bases, with 16 bases between. CDR3 in amino acids: CASSPNREFSDGYTF. The CDR3 DNA sequence: TGTGCCAGCTCACCAAACAGGGAGTTTTCGGATGGCTACACCTTC.

V gene TRBV19 combines with J gene TRBJ1-1; D remains unclear. Germline CDR1 reads LNHDA; CDR2 reads SQIVND (reference sequence). The length of the CDR3 is 13 residues. Trimming cost V 5 bases and J 3 bases, with 10 bases left between them. The CDR3 sequence: CASSFNPDTEAFF. CDR3 bases: TGTGCCAGTAGTTTCAACCCGGACACTGAAGCTTTCTTT.

The V and J genes are TRBV5-8 and TRBJ1-4; possible D gene TRBD1, 5 bases. CDR1 and CDR2 (germline): SGHTS, YDEGEE. Trimming shortened V by 1 base and J by 6 bases, and 13 bases separated the two germline ends. The CDR3 is 15 amino acids. The DNA for the CDR3 is TGTGCCAGCAGCTTGCAGGGTGCTGTTGATGAAAAACTGTTTTTT. Translating gives CASSLQGAVDEKLFF.

The chain recombines TRBV5-1 with TRBJ1-6, with D possibly being TRBD1 (5 bases). Trimming took 0 bases from V and 2 from J, leaving 6 bases between them. The germline CDR1 and CDR2 sequences are SGHRS and YFSETQ. CDR3 length: 15 amino acids. DNA of the CDR3: TGCGCCAGCAGCTTGGGCAGGGCCTATAATTCACCCCTCCACTTT. Its translation: CASSLGRAYNSPLHF.

This chain links TRBV6-5 with TRBJ1-1; TRBD1 aligns across 8 bases. The CDR3 is 13 amino acids. V shed 6 bases, J shed 5 bases, and the junction held 5 bases outside the gene matches. Per the germline V gene, CDR1 is MNHEY and CDR2 is SVGAGI. The DNA of the CDR3 is TGTGCCAGCAGATCGACAGGGGTAACTGAAGCTTTCTTT. It is translated as CASRSTGVTEAFF.

V is TRBV10-1 and J is TRBJ2-3, with D perhaps matching TRBD1 (7 bases). CDR1 is WNHNN and CDR2 is SYGVQD in the germline V gene (reference sequence). CDR3 length equals 16 residues. The V end was cut by 0 bases, the J end by 6 bases, with 16 bases between. The CDR3 region has the DNA TGCGCCAGCAGTGAGTCGGAGGGGGCAGGAGCCGATACGCAGTATTTT. Amino acid sequence: CASSESEGAGADTQYF.

This clone appeared once. The genes are TRBV18 and TRBJ2-5, with TRBD2 matching over 7 bases. The junction had 10 bases not matched to a gene; V was cut back by 3 bases and J by 3 bases. Germline CDR1 and CDR2: KGHSH and LQKENI. This CDR3 has 16 amino acids. The chain's CDR3 is CASSPLLGGGKETQYF. The CDR3 nucleotides are TGTGCCAGCTCACCCCTCTTGGGGGGGGGAAAAGAGACCCAGTACTTC.

This chain connects TRBV9 to TRBJ1-1; D gene ambiguous. Trimming left V 2 bases short and J 3 bases short, with 5 bases between. The CDR3 is made up of 12 amino acids. CDR1 is SGDLS, CDR2 YYNGEE, per germline. CDR3 sequence (DNA): TGTGCCAGCAGCGTCTCGGACACTGAAGCTTTCTTT. This translates into CASSVSDTEAFF.

V is TRBV5-1 and J is TRBJ1-1, with D uncertain. This CDR3 spans 12 amino acids. V lost 4 bases and J lost 5, with 9 bases in between. The V gene's germline CDR1 is SGHRS and CDR2 YFSETQ. CDR3 sequence (DNA): TGCGCCAGCAGCCTGCCGGGGACTGAAGCTTTCTTT. This codes for CASSLPGTEAFF.

The genes are TRBV6-1 and TRBJ1-2; the D is unclear. V lost 1 base and J 5 bases, leaving 14 bases between the germline ends. The germline gives CDR1 MNHNS, CDR2 SASEGT. CDR3 length: 15 amino acids. The CDR3 reads CASSEVDRTAYGYTF. CDR3 nucleotides: TGTGCCAGCAGTGAAGTAGACCGAACAGCTTATGGCTACACCTTC.

V is TRBV9 and J is TRBJ2-7; 9 bases are shared with TRBD2. The CDR3 extends over 14 amino acids. After removal of 0 bases from V and 6 bases from J, the junction contained 4 bases not matched to a gene. CDR1 is SGDLS, CDR2 YYNGEE, per germline. The CDR3 sequence: CASSVEAGGREQYF. Here the CDR3 DNA reads TGTGCCAGCAGCGTAGAAGCGGGGGGTCGCGAGCAGTACTTC.

The chain is built from TRBV3-1 (or the pseudogene TRBV3-2) and TRBJ2-7, with 8 bases aligning to TRBD2. Trimming cost V 3 bases and J 4 bases; bases outside gene matches: 8. The CDR3 extends over 15 amino acids. Germline loops: CDR1 LGHDT, CDR2 YNNKEL (reference sequence). The CDR3 DNA reads TGTGCCAGCAGCCAGGTAGCGGGGCAGCCTTACGAGCAGTACTTC. Its translation is CASSQVAGQPYEQYF.

The chain joins TRBV7-2 to TRBJ1-2; D possibly corresponds to TRBD1 (6 bases). The V and J ends lost 5 bases and 6 bases respectively, with 22 bases between them. Germline CDR1 SGHTA, CDR2 FQGNSA. CDR3 size: 16 residues. The CDR3 coding sequence is TGTGCCAGCAGCCTAGAGCCCGGGACATTTGGTCATGGCTACACCTTC. Its protein is CASSLEPGTFGHGYTF. Complete variable domain (other parts from reference TRBV7-2 and TRBJ1-2): GAGVSQSPSNKVTEKGKDVELRCDPISGHTALYWYRQSLGQGLEFLIYFQGNSAPDKSGLPSDRFSAERTGGSVSTLTIQRTQQEDSAVYLCASSLEPGTFGHGYTFGSGTRLTVV.

The rearrangement joins TRBV5-1 to TRBJ1-6; the D is unclear. With 2 bases removed from V and 8 bases from J, the gap between germline ends came to 11 bases. Looked up from germline, CDR1 is SGHRS and CDR2 is YFSETQ. The length of the CDR3 is 14 residues. The CDR3 loop is CASSFPGKDSPLHF. The CDR3 nucleotides are TGCGCCAGCAGCTTTCCGGGGAAGGATTCACCCCTCCACTTT. Supplemented by reference TRBV5-1 and TRBJ1-6, the full variable domain reads KAGVTQTPRYLIKTRGQQVTLSCSPISGHRSVSWYQQTPGQGLQFLFEYFSETQRNKGNFPGRFSGRQFSNSRSEMNVSTLELGDSALYLCASSFPGKDSPLHFGNGTRLTVT.

V usage is TRBV24-1 and J usage is TRBJ2-2, with D possibly matching TRBD1 (5 bases). Germline CDR1 KGHDR, CDR2 SFDVKD. The CDR3 is 14 residues long. The V and J ends lost 5 bases and 4 bases respectively, with 10 bases between them. As DNA, the CDR3 is TGTGCCACCAGTGGTCAGGGTGGCACCGGGGAGCTGTTTTTT. This encodes CATSGQGGTGELFF.

V and J are TRBV9 and TRBJ2-1; TRBD2 agrees at 9 bases. V was clipped by 3 bases and J by 2 bases; unmatched bases: 6. There are 16 residues in the CDR3. Per the germline V gene, CDR1 is SGDLS and CDR2 is YYNGEE. The CDR3 sequence: CASSALSGGPYNEQFF. The CDR3 nucleotides are TGTGCCAGCAGCGCCCTGAGCGGGGGGCCCTACAATGAGCAGTTCTTC. The whole variable domain, remainder taken from reference TRBV9 and TRBJ2-1, is DSGVTQTPKHLITATGQRVTLRCSPRSGDLSVYWYQQSLDQGLQFLIQYYNGEERAKGNILERFSAQQFPDLHSELNLSSLELGDSALYFCASSALSGGPYNEQFFGPGTRLTVL.

The chain links TRBV7-2 to TRBJ1-2, with 9 bases aligning to TRBD1. V trimming: 2 bases; J trimming: 6 bases; junction bases outside the gene matches: 13. The germline CDR1 and CDR2 sequences are SGHTA and FQGNSA. This CDR3 spans 17 amino acids. The CDR3: CASSLKGSLRDRDGYTF. In DNA form, the CDR3 reads TGTGCCAGCAGCTTAAAAGGGTCGTTGAGGGACAGGGATGGCTACACCTTC.